The 15 T cell receptor beta chains in this list originate from one sample, sequenced in a study of response to subunit inactivated influenza vaccine (dated by TCRdb to 2017 to 2018). Libraries were made using RT-PCR. Data came from an Illumina HiSeq 2500. The public reads were run again by TCRdb, first through fastp at Q25 and then through MiXCR, and only productive beta chains were kept. Each entry merges the rows of one CDR3 protein and shows their most common DNA and genes. This sample has a few hundred thousand distinct CDR3 sequences in its table, and roughly 20% of those were observed once. The top ten clonotypes cover around a tenth of the sample. The source was PBMCs from blood, collected 21 months after vaccination. The receptors were sampled from a man between 50 and 70 years old who received an inactivated influenza vaccine. Donor details come from another sample of the same person, matched by shared clones.

The rearrangement links TRBV10-3 to TRBJ1-2, with unresolved D. Per the germline V gene, CDR1 is ENHRY and CDR2 is SYGVKD. This CDR3 region has 13 residues. Trimming pared 7 bases from V and 5 bases from J, leaving 14 bases between. Here the CDR3 reads CAIIPDGEYGYTF. The CDR3 nucleotides are TGTGCCATCATCCCTGACGGGGAGTATGGCTACACCTTC.

The chain uses TRBV28 and TRBJ2-1; 10 nucleotides match TRBD2. The CDR3 sequence is 20 residues long. Germline loops: CDR1 MDHEN, CDR2 SYDVKM. V dropped 4 bases and J dropped 10; count of bases not matched to a gene: 25. The CDR3 here is CASSSRRASGGHSPPREQFF. CDR3 nucleotide sequence: TGTGCCAGCAGTTCCCGTCGGGCTAGCGGGGGCCATTCCCCTCCGAGGGAGCAGTTCTTC.

The chain recombines TRBV4-2 with TRBJ1-5; 7 bases agree with TRBD1. The J segment lost 7 bases and the V segment lost 0 bases, leaving 6 bases of the junction unmatched. CDR1 is LGHNA, CDR2 YNFKEQ, per germline. The CDR3 totals 15 residues. CDR3 loop: CASSQDRGPEQPQHF. CDR3 bases: TGTGCCAGCAGCCAAGATAGGGGGCCCGAACAGCCCCAGCATTTT.

The chain carries TRBV12-3 or TRBV12-4 and TRBJ2-3, with D possibly matching TRBD2 (5 bases). V was shortened by 7 bases and J by 2 bases, with 13 bases between the two germline ends. CDR3 length: 14 residues. CDR3 nucleotide sequence: TGTGCCAGCAAGACGACTACCACCACAGATACGCAGTATTTT. Its protein is CASKTTTTTDTQYF.

This chain connects TRBV7-6 to TRBJ1-1; D gene uncertain. Trimming pared 1 base from V and 5 bases from J, leaving 11 bases between. The CDR3 spans 14 residues. CDR1 and CDR2 (germline): SGHVS, FNYEAQ. DNA for the CDR3: TGTGCCAGCAGCTTAGGGGTTATGGGGACTGAAGCTTTCTTT. This encodes CASSLGVMGTEAFF. Based on the CDR3 plus reference TRBV7-6 and TRBJ1-1, the full variable domain is GAGVSQSPRYKVTKRGQDVALRCDPISGHVSLYWYRQALGQGPEFLTYFNYEAQQDKSGLPNDRFSAERPEGSISTLTIQRTEQRDSAMYRCASSLGVMGTEAFFGQGTRLTVV.

This clonotype was counted a few times. The J gene is TRBJ1-1, the V gene TRBV11-2; 7 bases are shared with TRBD1. Germline CDR1 SGHAT, CDR2 FQNNGV. V shed 2 bases and J 3 bases; nucleotides not matched to a gene: 6. The CDR3 contains 15 residues. Written as DNA, the CDR3 is TGTGCCAGCAGCTTACCCTTTCAGGGGGACACTGAAGCTTTCTTT. Protein: CASSLPFQGDTEAFF.

The gene calls are TRBV5-1 and TRBJ1-1; possibly TRBD1 for D (6 bases). This CDR3 region has 15 residues. Germline values: CDR1 SGHRS, CDR2 YFSETQ. Trimming left V 4 bases short and J 1 base short, with 14 bases between. CDR3 DNA sequence: TGCGCCAGCAGCCCCGCACAGGGCTGGAACACTGAAGCTTTCTTT. Its protein is CASSPAQGWNTEAFF. Combining the CDR3 with reference TRBV5-1 and TRBJ1-1 gives the whole variable domain KAGVTQTPRYLIKTRGQQVTLSCSPISGHRSVSWYQQTPGQGLQFLFEYFSETQRNKGNFPGRFSGRQFSNSRSEMNVSTLELGDSALYLCASSPAQGWNTEAFFGQGTRLTVV.

The gene calls are TRBV29-1 and TRBJ2-1; the D gene is possibly TRBD2 (6 bases). Germline-derived CDR1 and CDR2 are SQVTM and ANQGSEA. The CDR3 is 15 amino acids. V was pared by 0 bases and J by 5 bases, with 14 bases between. The CDR3 DNA reads as TGCAGCGTTGAAGACATCCGGGAGACTCACAATGAGCAGTTCTTC. Its translation: CSVEDIRETHNEQFF.

This chain uses TRBV20-1 with TRBJ2-2, with a possible D match to TRBD2 (5 bases). The CDR3 length is 13 residues. Germline V gene sequence: CDR1 DFQATT, CDR2 SNEGSKA (reference sequence). V lost 6 bases, J lost 5 bases, and 13 bases lay in between. The CDR3: CSARRGPTGELFF. Here the CDR3 DNA reads TGCAGTGCCAGGAGAGGGCCGACCGGGGAGCTGTTTTTT.

This clonotype was picked up a small number of times. The V and J genes are TRBV4-2 and TRBJ2-5; D might be TRBD2 (5 bases). The length of the CDR3 is 15 residues. Germline V gives CDR1 LGHNA, CDR2 YNFKEQ. The V end was cut by 2 bases, the J end by 3 bases, with 13 bases between. The CDR3, as DNA: TGTGCCAGCAGCCAACTGGGGAGAGGGAAAGAGACCCAGTACTTC. This codes for CASSQLGRGKETQYF.

This clonotype was detected a few times. V usage is TRBV28 and J usage is TRBJ1-1; the match to TRBD1 covers 8 bases. CDR1 is MDHEN and CDR2 is SYDVKM in the germline V gene. V shed 3 bases, J shed 0 bases, and the junction held 9 bases outside the gene matches. The CDR3 covers 17 residues. CDR3 region: CASSLGQAIVMNTEAFF. The CDR3 DNA follows: TGTGCCAGCAGTTTGGGACAGGCCATAGTCATGAACACTGAAGCTTTCTTT.

The chain recombines TRBV7-2 with TRBJ1-3; a weak D match, TRBD1 (6 bases). CDR3 length: 15 residues. Trimming took off 1 base at V and 5 bases at J, with 12 bases between the two ends. Germline CDR1 and CDR2: SGHTA and FQGNSA. In DNA form, the CDR3 reads TGTGCCAGCAGCTTAGTTTTCGGGGGCCGAAACACCATATATTTT. Protein sequence: CASSLVFGGRNTIYF.

J is TRBJ2-7 and V is TRBV14; D is ambiguous. Germline assignment: CDR1 SGHDN and CDR2 FVKESK. This CDR3 comprises 13 residues. The V end lost 0 bases, the J end lost 4 bases, and 7 bases lay between the germline ends. As DNA, the CDR3 is TGTGCCAGCAGCCAAGATAACCATTACGAGCAGTACTTC. This gives the protein CASSQDNHYEQYF.

This clonotype was seen repeatedly, ten times or more. This sequence joins TRBV27 and TRBJ1-1; no clear D gene. There are 13 residues in the CDR3. Trimming took off 1 base at V and 2 bases at J, with 5 bases between the two ends. The germline V gene encodes CDR1 MNHEY and CDR2 SMNVEV (reference sequence). CDR3 residues: CASSLWGNTEAFF. CDR3 bases: TGTGCCAGCAGTTTATGGGGTAACACTGAAGCTTTCTTT.

CDR3 in DNA: TGCAGTGCTAGCCGACCCAAATTAAACACCGGGGAGCTGTTTTTT. Protein sequence: CSASRPKLNTGELFF. This chain links TRBV20-1 with TRBJ2-2; D uncertain. The germline V and J ends were trimmed by 3 bases and 2 bases, with 13 bases remaining between them. Germline V gene sequence: CDR1 DFQATT, CDR2 SNEGSKA (reference sequence). This CDR3 is 15 amino acids long.